These T cell receptor beta chains were read from a single sample in a study of blood T cell repertoires in COVID-19. The assay was immunoSEQ multiplex PCR, and TCRdb's table has in-frame clones only and misses some. The sample records 300,000 to 350,000 clones, approximately 90% being singletons. Sequenced input: peripheral blood. The receptors here all came from a man between 18 and 35 years old with active or convalescent COVID-19. CDR3s include the opening cysteine and the closing phenylalanine or tryptophan. Each record gives: clone size, J gene, D gene, V gene, CDR3 DNA, CDR3 protein. D genes are given only for firm matches. Some rows have no size entry. The others give once, few or many, or a class for an expanded clone.

. | TRBJ2-7 | . | TRBV5-6 | TGTGCCAGCAGCCAGGGAGGGACATTCTACGAGCAGTACTTC | CASSQGGTFYEQYF
. | TRBJ1-6 | . | TRBV7-2 | TGTGCCAGCAGCTTAGCCCCACAGGGTTTACCCCTCCACTTT | CASSLAPQGLPLHF
once | TRBJ2-7 | . | TRBV19 | TGTGCCAGTAGTCCCCAGCCAGGGTGGGGCGAGCAGTACTTC | CASSPQPGWGEQYF
once | TRBJ2-3 | . | TRBV7-2 | TGTGCCAGCAGCCAGTATAGCGGATACACAGATACGCAGTATTTT | CASSQYSGYTDTQYF
. | TRBJ1-4 | . | TRBV3-1/TRBV3-2 | TGTGCCAGCAGCCAACTCATCCTCACCAGAACTAATGAAAAACTGTTTTTT | CASSQLILTRTNEKLFF
. | TRBJ1-4 | . | TRBV6-5 | TGTGCCAGCAGTTACACGGCAACTAATGAAAAACTGTTTTTT | CASSYTATNEKLFF
. | TRBJ2-1 | . | TRBV3-1/TRBV3-2 | TGTGCCAGCAGCCAATCAGGGGTTGAGCAGTTCTTC | CASSQSGVEQFF
. | TRBJ1-3 | . | TRBV28 | TGTGCCAGCAGTTTAGCGGGGGGCTCTGGAAACACCATATATTTT | CASSLAGGSGNTIYF
. | TRBJ2-7 | . | TRBV21-1 | TGTGCCAGCAGGTTTGGGGGGACCTCCTACGAGCAGTACTTC | CASRFGGTSYEQYF
. | TRBJ2-1 | . | TRBV28 | TGTGCCAGCAGCCGCGGGTATGAGCAGTTCTTC | CASSRGYEQFF
. | TRBJ1-3 | TRBD1 | TRBV28 | TGTGCCAGCAGTGCCGGGACAGCCACTGGAAACACCATATATTTT | CASSAGTATGNTIYF
. | TRBJ2-4 | TRBD1 | TRBV11-2 | TGTGCCAGCAGGGTCACCGGGACAGGGAAAAACATTCAGTACTTC | CASRVTGTGKNIQYF
. | TRBJ2-5 | . | TRBV27 | TGTGCCAGCAGTTCACACCGTCAGACCCAGTACTTC | CASSSHRQTQYF
. | TRBJ2-7 | . | TRBV20-1 | TGCAGTGCTAGTGTAGAGGCCTACGAGCAGTACTTC | CSASVEAYEQYF
. | TRBJ1-1 | . | TRBV7-2 | TGTGCCAGCAGCTTCGGGGTTTCGAACACTGAAGCTTTCTTT | CASSFGVSNTEAFF
. | TRBJ2-6 | . | TRBV4-1 | TGCGCCAGCAGCCGGGAAGGACAGACCTACATTTCTGGGGCCAACGTCCTGACTTTC | CASSREGQTYISGANVLTF
few | TRBJ2-1 | TRBD2 | TRBV6-1 | TGTGCCAGCAGTGAACTAGCGGGGCTTATTAATGAGCAGTTCTTC | CASSELAGLINEQFF
. | TRBJ2-1 | TRBD1 | TRBV5-1 | TGCGCCAGCAGCTTGGTGGACAGGGACAATGAGCAGTTCTTC | CASSLVDRDNEQFF
. | TRBJ1-4 | TRBD1 | TRBV15 | TGTGCCACCAGCAGACTACAGGGGATGGCAACTAATGAAAAACTGTTTTTT | CATSRLQGMATNEKLFF
few | TRBJ2-3 | TRBD2 | TRBV7-2 | TGTGCCAGCAGCAGTGGACCTAGCGGGGGCACAGATACGCAGTATTTT | CASSSGPSGGTDTQYF
. | TRBJ1-1 | TRBD1 | TRBV9 | TGTGCCAGCAGCGTAGGGCTCAGGGGGGAGGTTGGCACTGAAGCTTTCTTT | CASSVGLRGEVGTEAFF
. | TRBJ2-1 | TRBD1 | TRBV24-1 | TGTGCCACAGAACGGACAGGCTACAATGAGCAGTTCTTC | CATERTGYNEQFF
. | TRBJ1-1 | . | TRBV28 | TGTGCCAGCAGCCTGTCTGGTCTCCTGGCGAACACTGAAGCTTTCTTT | CASSLSGLLANTEAFF
. | TRBJ2-3 | . | TRBV13 | TGTGCCAGCAGCGGGGGGAGTTTCACAGATACGCAGTATTTT | CASSGGSFTDTQYF
. | TRBJ2-3 | TRBD2 | TRBV27 | TGTGCCAGCAGTTTATACCTCGGACTAGACAGTACGCAGTATTTT | CASSLYLGLDSTQYF
. | TRBJ2-1 | . | TRBV27 | TGTGCCACAGCTACTAGTGGGAATGAGCAGTTCTTC | CATATSGNEQFF
. | TRBJ2-3 | . | TRBV9 | TGTGCCAGCAGCACCGGAGGGACTTTTTTGGGGGAGCAGTATTTT | CASSTGGTFLGEQYF
. | TRBJ1-4 | TRBD1 | TRBV7-6 | TGTGCCAGCAGCAAGTACTCAGGGGGCGCGGGGGAAAAACTGTTTTTT | CASSKYSGGAGEKLFF
. | TRBJ2-7 | . | TRBV12-5 | TGTGCTAGTGGTTTGGTCACAGGGCTTTCGATTAGGTCCTACGAGCAGTACTTC | CASGLVTGLSIRSYEQYF
. | TRBJ1-1 | . | TRBV27 | TGTGCCAGCGCCCGGGGAGGGAACCTTAGGGCTGAAGCTTTCTTT | CASARGGNLRAEAFF
. | TRBJ1-1 | . | TRBV9 | TGTGCCAGCAGCGGAAACTTGAACACTGAAGCTTTCTTT | CASSGNLNTEAFF
. | TRBJ2-7 | . | TRBV28 | TGTGCCAGCAGTTTTGCGGGATACGAGCAGTACTTC | CASSFAGYEQYF
. | TRBJ2-7 | . | TRBV7-8 | TGTGCCAGCAGCTATCAAGGGGGTTCCCTCTTTTACGAGCAGTACTTC | CASSYQGGSLFYEQYF
. | TRBJ2-7 | TRBD2 | TRBV14 | TGTGCCAGCAGCCCATTAGCGGGAGGGCCGCGCGAGCAGTACTTC | CASSPLAGGPREQYF
few | TRBJ2-3 | TRBD1 | TRBV19 | TGTGCCACCGAGGACAGGGGAACTACAGATACGCAGTATTTT | CATEDRGTTDTQYF
. | TRBJ1-1 | . | TRBV19 | TGTGCCTCCCGGAGGGACACTGAAGCTTTCTTT | CASRRDTEAFF
many | TRBJ2-7 | TRBD1 | TRBV2 | TGTGCCAGCCATGAGACAGGGCCCCACGAGCAGTACTTC | CASHETGPHEQYF